This T cell receptor beta chain came from a study of blood T cell repertoires in COVID-19. Clones were sequenced by immunoSEQ multiplex PCR, and TCRdb holds only the in-frame ones, with some missing. The data contain around 45,000 clones, 91% of them singletons. This clone has just a few counts. CDR3 size: 14 residues. V was cut by 2 bases and J by 6 bases, with 10 bases left in between. Germline CDR1 and CDR2: SNHLY and FYNNEI. J is TRBJ2-2 and V is TRBV2, with D perhaps TRBD1 (6 bases). This receptor was identified in a man between 65 and 85 years old with active COVID-19. Source material: peripheral blood. CDR3 loop: CASSEQGNPGELFF. DNA of the CDR3: TGTGCCAGCAGTGAACAGGGGAATCCCGGGGAGCTGTTTTTT. Full variable domain (missing parts from reference TRBV2 and TRBJ2-2): EPEVTQTPSHQVTQMGQEVILRCVPISNHLYFYWYRQILGQKVEFLVSFYNNEISEKSEIFDDQFSVERPDGSNFTLKIRSTKLEDSAMYFCASSEQGNPGELFFGEGSRLTVL.